Sequencing of this TCR beta chain was carried out in a study of shared clonotypes between healthy human individuals. TCRdb's copy holds only in-frame clones and misses some; the assay was immunoSEQ multiplex PCR. Of approximately 720,000 clones in the sample, approximately 75% are singletons; the top ten hold approximately 2%. Per the germline V gene, CDR1 is LNHDA and CDR2 is SQIVND (reference sequence). V trimming: 5 bases; J trimming: 1 base; junction bases outside the gene matches: 12. The CDR3 has 19 amino acids. This clonotype originated in a woman in her 30s in good health. The V call is TRBV19, the J call TRBJ2-6; 9 bases map to TRBD1. Sequencing used memory CD4+ T cells sorted from blood. Subset meaning: CD45RA-negative fraction. The CDR3 DNA follows: TGTGCCAGTAGTGCCCCCGGGACAGGGAGAATGTCTGGGGCCAACGTCCTGACTTTC. Its translation: CASSAPGTGRMSGANVLTF.